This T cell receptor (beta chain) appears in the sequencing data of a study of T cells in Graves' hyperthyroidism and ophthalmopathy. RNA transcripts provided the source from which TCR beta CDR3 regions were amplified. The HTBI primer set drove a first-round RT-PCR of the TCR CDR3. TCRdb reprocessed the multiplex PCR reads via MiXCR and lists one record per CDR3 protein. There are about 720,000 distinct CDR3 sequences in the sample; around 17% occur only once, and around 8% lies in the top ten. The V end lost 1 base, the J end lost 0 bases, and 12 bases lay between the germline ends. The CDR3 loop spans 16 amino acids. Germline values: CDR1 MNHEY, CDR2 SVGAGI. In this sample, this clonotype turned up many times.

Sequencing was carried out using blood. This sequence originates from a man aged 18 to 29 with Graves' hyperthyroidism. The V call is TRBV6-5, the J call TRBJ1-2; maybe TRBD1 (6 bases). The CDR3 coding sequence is TGTGCCAGCAGTTACTACGGACAGTCGTCTAACTATGGCTACACCTTC. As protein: CASSYYGQSSNYGYTF.